This T cell receptor beta chain derives from a study of T cell repertoires in cytomegalovirus infection. One entry per CDR3 protein, called by TCRdb with MiXCR from the reads. The sample has 170,000 or so distinct CDR3 sequences, approximately 18% seen once; the top ten hold around 25%. Study-level results: Predominance within the ex vivo response was attributable to HLA-C-restricted CMV-specific TCR beta clonotypes.

V was shortened by 7 bases and J by 6 bases, with 21 bases between the two germline ends. Germline loops: CDR1 LGHNA, CDR2 YNFKEQ. This CDR3 has 15 residues. This clonotype was observed a few times. Its specificity is unknown. The sample was CD8+ T cells from PBMCs. The receptor was derived from a human donor in good health (CMV status not recorded). Some clones in this sample may be carry-over from other donors' samples. The chain joins TRBV4-2 to TRBJ1-2, with a weak D call TRBD1 (6 bases). CDR3 DNA: TGTGCCAGCACCCCGACGGCACAGGGAGGGGATGGCTACACCTTC. Its translation is CASTPTAQGGDGYTF.